The source of this T cell receptor (beta chain) is a study of T cells after yellow fever vaccination. As for the study in general: Researchers used SMART-Seq v4 Ultra Low Input to prepare fractions that had low cell numbers.

One entry per CDR3 protein, called by TCRdb with MiXCR from the 5' RACE reads. The sample yields about 340,000 distinct CDR3 sequences, roughly 9.4% seen once. Germline CDR1 is LNHDA and CDR2 is SQIVND (reference sequence). V gave up 1 base and J gave up 5 bases, with 15 bases separating them. This CDR3 has 16 amino acids. In the case of this clonotype: Its target is not known.

General study results and limits: Researchers noted that a small share of clonotypes showed up in both CD4 and CD8 compartments. The booster response re-showed most primary clones: 95% to 96% CD4, approximately 85% CD8. The secondary T-cell response peaked on day 5, not day 15, but was weaker.

The genes are TRBV19 and TRBJ1-5; D is perhaps TRBD1 (5 bases). This clonotype originated in a man younger than 35 who received the YFV17D yellow fever vaccine. Sequences were derived from PBMCs, sampled on the day of the first yellow fever vaccination. The CDR3 is CASSIVGARSDQPQHF. CDR3 nucleotide sequence: TGTGCCAGTAGTATAGTTGGGGCCAGGAGCGATCAGCCCCAGCATTTT.